This T cell receptor (beta chain) was sequenced for a study of cytomegalovirus exposure and HLA in healthy donors (dated by TCRdb to the late 2010s). Some background on the complete study: According to an earlier analysis of several hundred of the donors, 200 million or so T cells yielded 117 million unique TCR beta sequences and approximately 300 Gb of sequence data. Of the roughly 400 genotyped donors, about 80% fell in the genetic ancestry cluster associated with self-reported Caucasian donors. Donor age, sex, ethnicity and CMV serostatus were compiled alongside the repertoire data. Every repertoire in the discovery cohort had been generated on one and the same sequencing platform. To decide whether each TCR beta V gene segment behaved as functional or pseudogenic, an earlier analysis of approximately 590 of the donors relied on high-throughput TCR beta sequencing. HLA typing included class I and class II loci at four-digit resolution. The study used immunosequencing to profile the T cell repertoires of 666 subjects and linked those repertoires to cytomegalovirus serostatus. A later genetic analysis used genome-wide SNP genotypes for about 65% of the 666 donors, treating that subset as a discovery cohort. An early release that covered about 640 HLA-typed donors contained approximately 300 gigabases of sequencing data and around 85 million unique TCR sequences. A later analysis re-examined previously published TCR beta repertoires from roughly 720 donors and added high-resolution HLA genotyping to investigate patterns of TCR occurrence. Among about 400 genotyped donors of the cohort, an average of approximately 220,000 unique TCR beta nucleotide sequences was sequenced per donor, of which about 19% were non-productive. The study combined high-throughput TCR immunosequencing, statistical association of individual TCRs with disease status, and machine learning to predict cytomegalovirus infection status. Along with the approximately 700-subject first cohort, a separate validation cohort of over 90 different subjects was used. Because of strong linkage in the cohort, five DR-DQ haplotypes were treated as single units for association and clustering. The study aimed to test whether signatures of past pathogen exposure could be identified by cataloging public T cell receptors. The number of typed donors differed by locus: roughly 620-630 for A, B, C, DRB1 and DQB1; approximately 540 for DQA1; some 610 for DPA1; and some 430 for DPB1. Rather than drawing on any new phenotypic data, the later analysis identified candidate immune exposures from TCR beta sequences and the way those sequences occurred across donors.

What the work shows at the level of the full study, not this receptor alone: In a later genetic analysis, a missense DCLRE1C variant was associated with V-gene and J-gene trimming of TCR beta chains, and the association was replicated in an independent cohort. The authors suggested that the approach could potentially be generalized to other disease states and immunological phenotypes. In the study, approximately 160 TCR beta chains were listed as associated with cytomegalovirus. Compared with equally common non-associated chains, HLA-associated TCR beta chains in a later analysis were more clonally expanded and had lower generation probabilities. Immune exposure information for the cohort was limited to CMV serostatus. When HLA alleles, especially DR and DQ, strongly co-occurred, attributing TCR associations to individual alleles was difficult. Linkage disequilibrium might explain the correlated functional status among segregating V segments, but an unknown experimental factor could not be ruled out. In a later genetic analysis, fewer N-insertions in productive TCRs were reported among donors in an Asian-associated ancestry cluster than the roughly 700-donor mean. Cytomegalovirus status was reported to be diagnosed by the classifier with high specificity and sensitivity in both the original and validation cohorts. A group of highly shared sequence variants was considered likely to be a technical artifact of the sequencing pipeline. In a later analysis, TCR association rates were found to vary across HLA loci, with the most associated TCRs seen for DRB1 alleles and the fewest for HLA-C alleles. Because counts were too low, around 17 rarely observed V segments, including chromosome 9 orphons, were left out of the earlier analysis of about 620 of the donors. Some IMGT-functional V segments, including TRBV6-2 and TRBV6-3, could not be distinguished by the 87-base-pair reads and were therefore excluded. Because some donors lacked HLA typing at each locus, the association tests relied only on the typed subset. A later analysis found that most CMV-associated TCR beta chains appeared HLA-restricted, with HLA associations seemingly driven largely by CMV exposure. In a later analysis, several top co-occurrence clusters were reported to appear linked to parvovirus B19, influenza, CMV and Epstein-Barr virus. An earlier analysis of 450 to 750 of the donors showed that most TCR beta V segments appeared in productive rearrangements either about 87% or about 30% of the time, which broadly matched IMGT annotations. While some public TCRs were present in many individuals, most TCR sequences turned up only very rarely across donors. A further reported finding was that TCR beta sequences accurately predicted the HLA-A and HLA-B alleles for most subjects in the first cohort. Specific HLA alleles were associated with about 17,000 TCR beta sequences at a false discovery rate of 0.05 in a later analysis. In this cohort, only TCR beta chains were sequenced, and detectable features were limited by the absence of alpha or paired-chain data. Presence/absence analyses assumed roughly uniform sequencing depth across donors, an assumption that may not hold. In vitro tests confirmed that a few of the cytomegalovirus-associated TCR beta chains recognize cytomegalovirus antigens.

The library came from the immunoSEQ multiplex PCR assay. For the multiplex PCR, a mixture combining 60 forward primers for TCR Vbeta segments and 13 reverse primers for TCR Jbeta segments was used. A multiplex PCR assay on genomic DNA amplified the CDR3 region of rearranged TCR beta genes. The amplified TCR beta libraries were sequenced on the Illumina HiSeq System as 87-base-pair reads. Per the source publication's procedure: Across the 700 or so repertoires, a later analysis counted roughly 77 million unique TCR beta chains, approximately 10 million of which were shared by at least two donors. Raw reads were error-corrected and collapsed into unique sequences by a nearest-neighbor algorithm in which closely related sequences were merged to remove PCR and sequencing errors. CDR3 sequences were aligned to IMGT reference sequences to assign V, D and J gene segments. Each retained sequence needed at least a six-nucleotide match to both a V gene segment and a J gene segment. A rearrangement was called productive if the CDR3 had no stop codons and remained in frame with V and J, and every other rearrangement was called non-productive. CDR3 was defined by IMGT convention, running from the second conserved V-encoded cysteine to the conserved J-encoded phenylalanine. In an earlier analysis of just under 600 of the donors, sequences lacking an unambiguous match to a single V gene segment were excluded. An earlier analysis of several hundred of the donors classified V segments as functional when productive rearrangements were above 56.7% and as segregating when the standard deviation between donors was above 5%. A statistical classification framework was developed to diagnose cytomegalovirus status using the catalog of TCR beta chain sequences. V and J gene assignment, in a later analysis, came from comparing TCR nucleotide sequences with IMGT/GENE-DB human TR gene sequences. Using the TCRdist pipeline, a later analysis assigned CDR3 sequences along with most-parsimonious VDJ recombination scenarios. In a later analysis, each TCR beta chain was defined by its CDR3 amino acid sequence together with its V-gene family, and reads without a unique V-gene family were excluded. A later analysis removed 592 highly shared, low-generation-probability nucleotide sequences to deal with suspected cross-contamination and a sequencing artifact. For each public chain, a later analysis derived a clonal expansion index from normalized ranks of inferred template counts within each repertoire. In a later analysis, generation probabilities were computed with a VDJ recombination model fitted to out-of-frame rearrangements, and the resulting probabilities were checked against IGoR. A later analysis scored TCR-TCR, TCR-HLA and TCR-CMV co-occurrence with hypergeometric tests, applying a repertoire-size bias correction to TCR pairs. To estimate false discovery rates, a later analysis permuted the HLA or CMV assignments 20 times. In a later analysis, co-occurring TCRs were grouped using DBSCAN, with TCRdist sequence similarity added in when clustering inside HLA-allele-positive subsets. For co-occurrence clustering, repertoires with fewer than 30,000 or more than 120,000 public chains were excluded, along with five repertoires with anomalous nucleotide sharing. The table was pulled from immuneACCESS by TCRdb, which kept in-frame rearrangements only. Such tables lose some clones; where checked, under half of the loss comes from unresolved V genes, and the rest has no known cause. The DNA gave D and trimming, while V, J and clone size come from that table. The table for this sample lists 81,000 or so clones; 62% of them were counted only once. The leading ten clones occupy over 5% of the sample.

The cohort consisted of 650 to 850 healthy bone marrow donors. All cohort members were sampled while nominally healthy, although unrecorded immune exposures were likely present. The donor tested CMV seropositive, placing the donor among the roughly 300 seropositive members of the cohort. A peripheral blood sample was collected from each donor, and TCR beta sequencing was performed on peripheral blood mononuclear cells. Genomic DNA extraction from the blood cell samples was performed with the Qiagen DNeasy Blood Extraction Kit. CDR1 and CDR2, looked up from the germline V gene (reference sequence), are WNHNN and SYGVQD. Compared with germline, V lacks 4 bases and J lacks 5 bases; bases without a gene match: 1. From its cysteine to its phenylalanine, the CDR3 spans 14 amino acids. This entry keeps only the CDR3 DNA: 42 bases, framed from base 1. Regarding this clone: Its antigen remains undetermined. No base quality values were provided; no much bigger clone lies one nucleotide off.

The clonotype originates from a woman aged 25 to 39 in good health and CMV-seropositive. This sequence uses TRBV10-1 and TRBJ2-3; 12 nucleotides in the junction match TRBD2. Sequencing input: PBMCs. The CDR3 loop reads CASSVLAGGDTQYF. DNA sequence: TGCGCCAGCAGTGTACTAGCGGGGGGAGATACGCAGTATTTT.